This is a list of T cell receptor beta chains from one sample in a study of cytomegalovirus exposure and HLA in healthy donors. Clones were sequenced by immunoSEQ multiplex PCR, and TCRdb holds only the in-frame ones, with some missing. This sample's clone table lists 100,000 to 150,000 clones. The source material was PBMCs. The receptors originated from a man in his forties in good health and CMV-seronegative. Each CDR3 is given with its conserved first and last residue.

j_gene,v_gene,CDR3aa
TRBJ2-1,TRBV7-3,CASSPSEGSYNEQFF
TRBJ2-7,TRBV11-3,CASSPGPGQNYEQYF
TRBJ1-1,TRBV21-1,CASSKGQGADTEAFF
TRBJ2-2,TRBV5-6,CASSVTSRGELFF
TRBJ2-7,TRBV14,CASSQGGRRASGRPYEQYF
TRBJ2-2,TRBV5-6,CASSSGQGLDTGELFF
TRBJ2-3,TRBV10-3,CAIALASSTDTQYF
TRBJ2-7,TRBV7-2,CASSPYGGTHYEQYF
TRBJ2-1,TRBV18,CASSEQQGDSDEQFF
TRBJ1-5,TRBV2,CASRTGTTSNQPQHF
TRBJ2-2,TRBV4-1,CASSQAGLAGVGTGELFF
TRBJ2-7,TRBV27,CASRISMGSEQYF
TRBJ2-2,TRBV5-6,CASSFLTSPMTGELFF
TRBJ1-1,TRBV5-8,CASSLAGGNTEAFF
TRBJ1-1,TRBV29-1,CSVARGQNEAFF
TRBJ2-2,TRBV11-2,CASSSTGTRNTGELFF
TRBJ2-1,TRBV20-1,CSASPNNEQFF
TRBJ1-1,TRBV10-2,CASRSREGTEAFF
TRBJ2-2,TRBV10-2,CASSVIETGELFF
TRBJ1-5,TRBV19,CASAFGQGGNQPQHF
TRBJ2-1,TRBV6-5,CASSYQRENEQFF
TRBJ1-2,TRBV5-1,CASSPPGQGSNYGYTF
TRBJ2-7,TRBV5-6,CASLLTRTSGKREQYF
TRBJ2-3,TRBV5-8,CASSFSGGSTDTQYF